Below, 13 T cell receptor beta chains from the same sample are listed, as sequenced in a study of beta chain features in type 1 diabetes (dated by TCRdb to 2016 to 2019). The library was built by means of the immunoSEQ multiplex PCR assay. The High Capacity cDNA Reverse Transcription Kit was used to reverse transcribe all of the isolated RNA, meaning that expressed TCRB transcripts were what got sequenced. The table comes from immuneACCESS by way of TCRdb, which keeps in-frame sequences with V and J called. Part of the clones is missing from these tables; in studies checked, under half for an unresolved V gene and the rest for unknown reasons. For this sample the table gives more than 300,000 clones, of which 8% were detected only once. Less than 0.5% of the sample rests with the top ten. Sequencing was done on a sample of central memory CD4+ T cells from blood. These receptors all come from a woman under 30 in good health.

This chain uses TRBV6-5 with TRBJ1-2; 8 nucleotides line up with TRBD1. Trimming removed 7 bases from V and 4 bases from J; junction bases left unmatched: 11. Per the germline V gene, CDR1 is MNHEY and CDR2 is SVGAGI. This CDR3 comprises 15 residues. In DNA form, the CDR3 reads TGTGCCAGCACCCCTCTTTGGGGACAGGTCTATGGCTACACCTTC. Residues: CASTPLWGQVYGYTF.

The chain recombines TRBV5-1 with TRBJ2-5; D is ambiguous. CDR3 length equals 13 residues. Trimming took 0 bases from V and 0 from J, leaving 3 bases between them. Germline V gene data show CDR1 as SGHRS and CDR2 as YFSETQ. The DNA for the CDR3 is TGCGCCAGCAGCTTGGACTACCAAGAGACCCAGTACTTC. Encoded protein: CASSLDYQETQYF.

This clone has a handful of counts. The CDR3 DNA follows: TGTGCCAGCAGCTCGACTAGCGGGAGGGCCTACTTC. Amino acid sequence: CASSSTSGRAYF. The chain is built from TRBV6-5 and TRBJ2-5, with 14 bases that match TRBD2. CDR3 length: 12 amino acids. Per the germline V gene, CDR1 is MNHEY and CDR2 is SVGAGI. V lost 6 bases to trimming and J lost 14 bases; unmatched junction nucleotides: 5.

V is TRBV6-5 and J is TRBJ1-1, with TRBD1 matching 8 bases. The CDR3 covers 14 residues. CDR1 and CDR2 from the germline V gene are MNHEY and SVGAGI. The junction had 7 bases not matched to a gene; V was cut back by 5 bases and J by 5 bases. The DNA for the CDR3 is TGTGCCAGCAGTCGTGACAGGGGTAAAACTGAAGCTTTCTTT. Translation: CASSRDRGKTEAFF.

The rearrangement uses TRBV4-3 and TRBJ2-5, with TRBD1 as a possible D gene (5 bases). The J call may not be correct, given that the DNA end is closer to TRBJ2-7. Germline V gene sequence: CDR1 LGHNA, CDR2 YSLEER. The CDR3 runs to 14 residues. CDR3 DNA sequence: TGCGCCAGCAGCCAAGATACAGGAACCTACGAGCAGTACTTC. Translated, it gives CASSQDTGTYEQYF.

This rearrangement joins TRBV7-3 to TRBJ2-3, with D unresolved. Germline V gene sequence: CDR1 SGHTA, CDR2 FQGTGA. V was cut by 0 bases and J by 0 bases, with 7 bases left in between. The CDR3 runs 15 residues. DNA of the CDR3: TGTGCCAGCAGCTTAACTAGATATAGCACAGATACGCAGTATTTT. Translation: CASSLTRYSTDTQYF.

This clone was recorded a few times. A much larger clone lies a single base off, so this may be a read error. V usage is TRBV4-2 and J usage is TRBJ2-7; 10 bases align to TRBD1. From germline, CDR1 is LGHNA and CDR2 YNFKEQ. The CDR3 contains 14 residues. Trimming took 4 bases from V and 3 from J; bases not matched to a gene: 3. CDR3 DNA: TGTGCCAGCAGCCCCGGGACAGGGGTCTACGAGCAGTACTTC. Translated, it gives CASSPGTGVYEQYF.

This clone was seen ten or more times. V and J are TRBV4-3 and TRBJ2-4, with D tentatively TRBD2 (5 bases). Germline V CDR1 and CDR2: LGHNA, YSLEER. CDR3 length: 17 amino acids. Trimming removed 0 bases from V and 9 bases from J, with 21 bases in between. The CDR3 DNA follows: TGCGCCAGCAGCCAAGATCTGGCAGGAGGTCTTGCACGCATTCAGTACTTC. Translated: CASSQDLAGGLARIQYF.

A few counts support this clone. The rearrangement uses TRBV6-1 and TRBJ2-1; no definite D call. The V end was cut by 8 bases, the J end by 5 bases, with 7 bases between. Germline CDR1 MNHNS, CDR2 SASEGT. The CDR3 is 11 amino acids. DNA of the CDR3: TGTGCCAGCCCCTTCAACAATGAGCAGTTCTTC. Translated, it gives CASPFNNEQFF.

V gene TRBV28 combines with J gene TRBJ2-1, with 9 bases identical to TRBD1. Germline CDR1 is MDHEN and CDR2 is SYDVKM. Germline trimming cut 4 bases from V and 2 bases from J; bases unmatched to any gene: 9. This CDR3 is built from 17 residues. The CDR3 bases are TGTGCCAGCAGTTCCCTCGGGGGACAGGGCCCCTACAATGAGCAGTTCTTC. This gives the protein CASSSLGGQGPYNEQFF.

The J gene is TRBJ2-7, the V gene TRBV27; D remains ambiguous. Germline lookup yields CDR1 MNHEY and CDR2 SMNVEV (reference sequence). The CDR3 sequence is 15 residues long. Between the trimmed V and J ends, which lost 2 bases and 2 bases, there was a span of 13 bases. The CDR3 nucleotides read TGTGCCAGCAGTTTAAATCTAGGCCTTACCTACGAGCAGTACTTC. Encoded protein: CASSLNLGLTYEQYF.

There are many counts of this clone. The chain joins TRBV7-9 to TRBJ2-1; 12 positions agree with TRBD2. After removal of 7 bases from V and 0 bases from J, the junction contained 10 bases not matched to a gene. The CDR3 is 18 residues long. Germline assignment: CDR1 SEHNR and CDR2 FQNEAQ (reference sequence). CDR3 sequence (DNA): TGTGCCAGCATCCCGCCACTAGCGGGAGGTCGCTCCTACAATGAGCAGTTCTTC. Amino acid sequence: CASIPPLAGGRSYNEQFF. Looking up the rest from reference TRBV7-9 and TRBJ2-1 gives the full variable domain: DTGVSQNPRHKITKRGQNVTFRCDPISEHNRLYWYRQTLGQGPEFLTYFQNEAQLEKSRLLSDRFSAERPKGSFSTLEIQRTEQGDSAMYLCASIPPLAGGRSYNEQFFGPGTRLTVL.

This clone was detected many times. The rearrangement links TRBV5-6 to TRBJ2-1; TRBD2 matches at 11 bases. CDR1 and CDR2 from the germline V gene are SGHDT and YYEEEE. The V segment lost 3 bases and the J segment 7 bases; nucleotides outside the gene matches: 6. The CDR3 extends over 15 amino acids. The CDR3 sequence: CASSSISGRENEQFF. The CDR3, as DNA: TGTGCCAGCAGCTCCATTAGCGGGAGGGAAAATGAGCAGTTCTTC.